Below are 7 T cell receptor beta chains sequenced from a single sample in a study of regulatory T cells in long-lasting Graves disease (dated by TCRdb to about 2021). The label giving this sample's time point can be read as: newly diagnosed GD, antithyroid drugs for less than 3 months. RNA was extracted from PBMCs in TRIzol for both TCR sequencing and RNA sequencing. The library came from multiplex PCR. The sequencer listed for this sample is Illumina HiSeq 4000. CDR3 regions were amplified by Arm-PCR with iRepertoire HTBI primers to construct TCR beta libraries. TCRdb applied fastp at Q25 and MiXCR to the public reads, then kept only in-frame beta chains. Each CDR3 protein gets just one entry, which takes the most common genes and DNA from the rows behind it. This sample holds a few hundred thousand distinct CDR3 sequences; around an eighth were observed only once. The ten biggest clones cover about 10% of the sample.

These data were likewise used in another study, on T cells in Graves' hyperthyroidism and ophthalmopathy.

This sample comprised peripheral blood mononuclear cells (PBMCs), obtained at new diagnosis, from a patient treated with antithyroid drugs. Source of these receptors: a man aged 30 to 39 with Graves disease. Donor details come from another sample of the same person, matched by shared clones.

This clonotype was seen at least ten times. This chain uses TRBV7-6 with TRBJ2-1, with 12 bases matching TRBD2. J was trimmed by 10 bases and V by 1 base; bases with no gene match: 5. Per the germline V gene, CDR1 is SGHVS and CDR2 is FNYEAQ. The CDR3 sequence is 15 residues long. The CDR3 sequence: CASSLGGLAGLEQFF. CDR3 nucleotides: TGTGCCAGCAGCTTAGGAGGACTAGCGGGACTAGAGCAGTTCTTC.

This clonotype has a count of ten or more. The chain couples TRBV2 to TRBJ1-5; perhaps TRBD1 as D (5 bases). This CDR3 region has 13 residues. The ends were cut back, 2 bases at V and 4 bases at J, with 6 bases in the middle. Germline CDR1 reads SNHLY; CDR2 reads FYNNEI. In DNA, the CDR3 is TGTGCCAGCAGTGAATGGGGGAATCAGCCCCAGCATTTT. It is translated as CASSEWGNQPQHF. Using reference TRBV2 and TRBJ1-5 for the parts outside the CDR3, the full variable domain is EPEVTQTPSHQVTQMGQEVILRCVPISNHLYFYWYRQILGQKVEFLVSFYNNEISEKSEIFDDQFSVERPDGSNFTLKIRSTKLEDSAMYFCASSEWGNQPQHFGDGTRLSIL.

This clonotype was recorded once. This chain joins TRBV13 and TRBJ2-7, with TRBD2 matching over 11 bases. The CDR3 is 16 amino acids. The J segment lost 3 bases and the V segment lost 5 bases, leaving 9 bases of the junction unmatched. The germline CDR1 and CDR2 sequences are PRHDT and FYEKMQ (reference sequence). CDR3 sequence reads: CASSRLLAGVFYEQYF. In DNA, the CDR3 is TGTGCCAGCAGCCGGCTACTAGCGGGAGTGTTCTACGAGCAGTACTTC.

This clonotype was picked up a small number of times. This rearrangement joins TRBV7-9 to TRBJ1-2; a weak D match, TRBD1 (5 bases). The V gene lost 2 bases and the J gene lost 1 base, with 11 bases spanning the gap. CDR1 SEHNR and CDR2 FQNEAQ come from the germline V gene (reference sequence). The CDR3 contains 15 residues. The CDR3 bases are TGTGCCAGCAGCTTAATCAGGGTGGATAACTATGGCTACACCTTC. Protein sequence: CASSLIRVDNYGYTF.

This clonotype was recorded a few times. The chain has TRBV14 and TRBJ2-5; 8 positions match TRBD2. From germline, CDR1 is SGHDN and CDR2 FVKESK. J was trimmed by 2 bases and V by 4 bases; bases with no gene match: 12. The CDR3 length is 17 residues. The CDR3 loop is CASSRRGLGMGQETQYF. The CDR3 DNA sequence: TGTGCCAGCAGCCGGAGGGGACTAGGAATGGGGCAAGAGACCCAGTACTTC.

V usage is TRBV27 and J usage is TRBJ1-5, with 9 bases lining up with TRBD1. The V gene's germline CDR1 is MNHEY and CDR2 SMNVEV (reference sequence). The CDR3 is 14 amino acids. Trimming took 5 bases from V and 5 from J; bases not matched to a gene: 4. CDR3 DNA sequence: TGTGCCAGCAGTGAGGGACAGGGTGATCAGCCCCAGCATTTT. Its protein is CASSEGQGDQPQHF.

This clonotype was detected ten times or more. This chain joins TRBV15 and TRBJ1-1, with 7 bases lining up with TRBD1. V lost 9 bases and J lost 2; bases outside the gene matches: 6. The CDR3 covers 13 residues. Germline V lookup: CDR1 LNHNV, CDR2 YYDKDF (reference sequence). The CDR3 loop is CATAGQANTEAFF. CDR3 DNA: TGTGCCACAGCCGGACAGGCCAACACTGAAGCTTTCTTT.